This T cell receptor beta chain was sequenced in a study of T cells expressing NK-cell markers. In the study overall: It was sorted CD3+CD56+NKG2C+, CD3+CD56+NKG2C- and CD3+CD56-NKG2C+ T cells that supplied the TCR beta repertoires.

This CDR3 is built from 14 residues. CDR1 is MNHEY and CDR2 is SVGAGI in the germline V gene. TCRdb reprocessed the 5' RACE reads and stores each CDR3 protein as one record, lacking DNA. The sample table sets out about 260,000 distinct CDR3 sequences. The rearrangement joins TRBV6-5 to TRBJ2-7; TCRdb selects TRBD1, and the lack of DNA leaves this call unchecked. The TCR sequence derives from a woman between 18 and 70 years old in good health. What was sequenced was blood T cells: a sorted CD56 or NKG2C T cell subset, CD4+ or CD8+ T cells, or bulk PBMC T cells (not recorded which). This CDR3 is CASSYSTGAGEQYF.